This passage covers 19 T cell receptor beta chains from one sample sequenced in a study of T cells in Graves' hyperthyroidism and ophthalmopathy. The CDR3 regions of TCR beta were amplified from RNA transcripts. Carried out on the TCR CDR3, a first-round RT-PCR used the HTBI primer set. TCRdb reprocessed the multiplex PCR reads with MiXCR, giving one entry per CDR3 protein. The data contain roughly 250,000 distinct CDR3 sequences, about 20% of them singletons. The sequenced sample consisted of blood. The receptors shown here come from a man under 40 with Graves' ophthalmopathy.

CDR3 sequence: CASSSGTSTEQYF. The CDR3 DNA reads TGTGCCAGCAGTTCCGGGACCAGTACCGAGCAGTACTTC. V usage is TRBV6-2 or TRBV6-3 and J usage is TRBJ2-7, with D perhaps given as TRBD1 or TRBD2 (5 bases each). CDR1 is MNHEY, CDR2 SVGEGT, per germline. This CDR3 is built from 13 residues. V was cut by 4 bases and J by 6 bases, with 13 bases left in between.

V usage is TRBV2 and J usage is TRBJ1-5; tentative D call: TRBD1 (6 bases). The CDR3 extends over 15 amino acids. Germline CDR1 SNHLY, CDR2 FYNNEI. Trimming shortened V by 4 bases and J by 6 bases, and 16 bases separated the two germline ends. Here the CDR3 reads CASSAPRQELQPQHF. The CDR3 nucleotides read TGTGCCAGCAGTGCCCCCAGACAGGAGCTTCAGCCCCAGCATTTT.

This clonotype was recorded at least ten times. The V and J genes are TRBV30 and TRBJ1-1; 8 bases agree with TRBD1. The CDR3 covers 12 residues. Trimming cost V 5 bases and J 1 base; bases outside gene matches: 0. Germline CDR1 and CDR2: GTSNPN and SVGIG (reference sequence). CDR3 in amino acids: CAWGQGNTEAFF. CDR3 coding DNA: TGTGCCTGGGGACAGGGGAACACTGAAGCTTTCTTT.

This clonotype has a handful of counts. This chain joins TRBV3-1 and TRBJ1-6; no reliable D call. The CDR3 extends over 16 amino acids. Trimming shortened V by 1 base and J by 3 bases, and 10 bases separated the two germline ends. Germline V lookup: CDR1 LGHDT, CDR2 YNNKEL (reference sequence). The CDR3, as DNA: TGTGCCAGCAGCCAAGCTGGTCAGATCTATAATTCACCCCTCCACTTT. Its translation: CASSQAGQIYNSPLHF.

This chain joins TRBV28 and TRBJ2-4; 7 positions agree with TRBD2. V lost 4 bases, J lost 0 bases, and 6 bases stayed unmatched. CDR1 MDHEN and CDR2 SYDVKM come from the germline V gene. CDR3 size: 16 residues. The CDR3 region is CASSSRTSLAKNIQYF. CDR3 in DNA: TGTGCCAGCAGTTCCCGGACTAGTCTAGCCAAAAACATTCAGTACTTC.

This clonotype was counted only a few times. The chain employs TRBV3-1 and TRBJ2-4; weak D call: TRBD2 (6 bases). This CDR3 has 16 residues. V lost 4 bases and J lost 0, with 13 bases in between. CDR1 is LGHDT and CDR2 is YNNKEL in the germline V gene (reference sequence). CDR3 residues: CASSPGTDLAKNIQYF. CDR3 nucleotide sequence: TGTGCCAGCAGCCCCGGGACTGATCTAGCCAAAAACATTCAGTACTTC.

The CDR3 here is CASSSISEQYF. The CDR3 DNA is TGTGCCAGCAGTTCCATCAGTGAGCAGTACTTC. V and J are TRBV6-5 and TRBJ2-7; D call uncertain. The CDR3 is 11 amino acids. V dropped 4 bases and J dropped 7 bases, with 8 bases sitting between them. Germline V gene sequence: CDR1 MNHEY, CDR2 SVGAGI.

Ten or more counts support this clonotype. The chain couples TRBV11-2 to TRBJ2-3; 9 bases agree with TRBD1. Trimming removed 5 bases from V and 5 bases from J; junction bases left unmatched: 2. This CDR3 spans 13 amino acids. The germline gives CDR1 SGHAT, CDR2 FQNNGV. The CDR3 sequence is CASSRDRVDTQYF. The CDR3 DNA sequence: TGTGCCAGCAGCCGGGACAGGGTAGATACGCAGTATTTT.

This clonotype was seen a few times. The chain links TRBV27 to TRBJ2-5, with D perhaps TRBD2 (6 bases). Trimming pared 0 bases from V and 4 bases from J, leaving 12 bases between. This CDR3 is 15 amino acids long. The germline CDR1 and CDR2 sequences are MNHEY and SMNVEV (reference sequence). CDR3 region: CASSLSLAGLETQYF. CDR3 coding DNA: TGTGCCAGCAGTTTATCACTAGCTGGGTTAGAGACCCAGTACTTC.

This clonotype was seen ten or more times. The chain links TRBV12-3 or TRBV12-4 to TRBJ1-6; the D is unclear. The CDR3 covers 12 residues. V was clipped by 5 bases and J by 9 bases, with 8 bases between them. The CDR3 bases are TGTGCCAGCAGTCCAATGCTTTCACCCCTCCACTTT. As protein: CASSPMLSPLHF.

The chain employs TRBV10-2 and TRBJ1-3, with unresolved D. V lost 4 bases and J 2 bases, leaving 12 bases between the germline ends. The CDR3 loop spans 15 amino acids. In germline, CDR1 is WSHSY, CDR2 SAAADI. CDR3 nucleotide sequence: TGCGCCAGCAGTGCGGAGGTCCGGACTGGAAACACCATATATTTT. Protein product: CASSAEVRTGNTIYF.

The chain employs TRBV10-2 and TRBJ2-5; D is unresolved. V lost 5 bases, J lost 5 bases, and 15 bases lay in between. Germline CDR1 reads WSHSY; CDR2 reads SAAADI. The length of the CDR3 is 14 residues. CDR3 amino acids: CASSKANPGETQYF. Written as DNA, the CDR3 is TGCGCCAGCAGTAAAGCGAACCCTGGGGAGACCCAGTACTTC.

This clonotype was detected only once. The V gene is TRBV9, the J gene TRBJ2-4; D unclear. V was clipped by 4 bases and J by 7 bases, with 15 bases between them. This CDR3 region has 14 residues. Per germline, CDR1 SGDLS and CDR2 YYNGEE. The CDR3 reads CASSSRMRPNIQYF. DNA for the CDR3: TGTGCCAGCAGCTCCCGGATGCGACCGAACATTCAGTACTTC.

The CDR3 DNA is TGTGCCAGCAGTGCATCGGGGGGTCCCAGTTATGGCTACACCTTC. This gives the protein CASSASGGPSYGYTF. The chain is built from TRBV6-1 and TRBJ1-2; possible D gene TRBD1, 5 bases. CDR3 length: 15 amino acids. V lost 4 bases and J 5 bases, leaving 17 bases between the germline ends. CDR1 is MNHNS and CDR2 is SASEGT in the germline V gene.

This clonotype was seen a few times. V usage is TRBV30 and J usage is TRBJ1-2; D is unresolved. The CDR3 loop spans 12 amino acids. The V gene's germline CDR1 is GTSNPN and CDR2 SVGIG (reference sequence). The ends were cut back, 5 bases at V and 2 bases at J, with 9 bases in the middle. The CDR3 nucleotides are TGTGCCTGGTATAGCCAAAACTATGGCTACACCTTC. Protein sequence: CAWYSQNYGYTF.

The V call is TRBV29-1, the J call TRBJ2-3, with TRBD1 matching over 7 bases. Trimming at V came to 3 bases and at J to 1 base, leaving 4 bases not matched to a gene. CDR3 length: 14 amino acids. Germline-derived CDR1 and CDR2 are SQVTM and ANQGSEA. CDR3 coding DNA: TGCAGCGTTGAGAGGCAGGGGGGCACAGATACGCAGTATTTT. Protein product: CSVERQGGTDTQYF.

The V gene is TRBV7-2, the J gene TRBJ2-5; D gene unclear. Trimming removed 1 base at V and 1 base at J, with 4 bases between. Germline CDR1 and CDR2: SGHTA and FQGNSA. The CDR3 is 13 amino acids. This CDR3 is CASSLETQETQYF. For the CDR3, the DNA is TGTGCCAGCAGCTTAGAGACCCAAGAGACCCAGTACTTC.

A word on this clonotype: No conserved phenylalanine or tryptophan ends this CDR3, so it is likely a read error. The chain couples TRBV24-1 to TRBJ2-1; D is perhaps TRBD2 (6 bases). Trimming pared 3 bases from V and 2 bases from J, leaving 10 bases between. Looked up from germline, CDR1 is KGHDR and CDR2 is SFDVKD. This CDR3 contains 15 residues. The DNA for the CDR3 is TGTGCCACCAGTGATGGGCGGGATGCCTACAATGAGCAGTTCCTC. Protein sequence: CATSDGRDAYNEQFL.

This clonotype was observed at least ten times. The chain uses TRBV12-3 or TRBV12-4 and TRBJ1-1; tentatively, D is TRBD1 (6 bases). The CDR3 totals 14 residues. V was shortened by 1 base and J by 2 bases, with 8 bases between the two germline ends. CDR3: CASSLGGANTEAFF. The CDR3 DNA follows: TGTGCCAGCAGTTTAGGGGGGGCCAACACTGAAGCTTTCTTT.